This T cell receptor beta chain is drawn from a study of shared clonotypes between healthy human individuals. Naive CD8 populations comprised CD45RO-negative cells positively selected for CCR7, excluding terminally differentiated effector memory CD45RA+ cells. Clones were sequenced by immunoSEQ multiplex PCR, and TCRdb holds only the in-frame ones, with some missing. The sample has over 2 million clones, about 95% seen once. The receptor was isolated from a man between 18 and 29 years old in good health. Sequences were obtained from naive CD8+ T cells sorted from blood.

This CDR3 is CASSPKTGANTEAFF. As DNA, the CDR3 is TGCGCCAGCAGCCCAAAGACAGGGGCAAACACTGAAGCTTTCTTT. The V call is TRBV4-1, the J call TRBJ1-1; 8 bases match TRBD1. Germline CDR1 reads MGHRA; CDR2 reads YSYEKL. This CDR3 comprises 15 residues. Trimming took 4 bases from V and 2 from J; bases not matched to a gene: 6.